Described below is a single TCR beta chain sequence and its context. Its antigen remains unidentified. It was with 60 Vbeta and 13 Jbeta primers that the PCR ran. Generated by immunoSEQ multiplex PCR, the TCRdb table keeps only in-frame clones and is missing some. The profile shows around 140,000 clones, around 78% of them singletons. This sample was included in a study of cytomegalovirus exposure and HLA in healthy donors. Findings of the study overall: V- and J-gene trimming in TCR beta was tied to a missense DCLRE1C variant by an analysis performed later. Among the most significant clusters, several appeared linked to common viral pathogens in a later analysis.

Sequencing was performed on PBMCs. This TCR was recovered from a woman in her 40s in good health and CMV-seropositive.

Here the CDR3 DNA reads TGTGCCAGCAGTGCTACAGGGGCTGGGACTGAAGCTTTCTTT. Residues: CASSATGAGTEAFF. This chain joins TRBV6-1 and TRBJ1-1; 7 bases align to TRBD1. This CDR3 spans 14 amino acids. The V segment lost 4 bases and the J segment 5 bases; nucleotides outside the gene matches: 7. The germline gives CDR1 MNHNS, CDR2 SASEGT.